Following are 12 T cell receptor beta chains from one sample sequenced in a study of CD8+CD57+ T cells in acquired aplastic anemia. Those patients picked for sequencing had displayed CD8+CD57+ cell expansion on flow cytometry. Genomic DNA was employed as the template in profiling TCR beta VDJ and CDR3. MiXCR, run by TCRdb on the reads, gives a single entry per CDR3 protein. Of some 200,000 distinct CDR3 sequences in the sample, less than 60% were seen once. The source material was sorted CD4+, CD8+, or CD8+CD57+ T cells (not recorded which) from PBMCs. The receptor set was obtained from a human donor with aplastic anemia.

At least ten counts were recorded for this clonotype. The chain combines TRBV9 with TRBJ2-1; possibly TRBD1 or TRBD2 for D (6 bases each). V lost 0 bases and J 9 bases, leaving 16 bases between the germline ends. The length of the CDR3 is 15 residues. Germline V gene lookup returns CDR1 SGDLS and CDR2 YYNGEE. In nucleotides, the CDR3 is TGTGCCAGCAGCGTAGAGGCCGGAGGGGGTAGTGAGCAGTTCTTC. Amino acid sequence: CASSVEAGGGSEQFF.

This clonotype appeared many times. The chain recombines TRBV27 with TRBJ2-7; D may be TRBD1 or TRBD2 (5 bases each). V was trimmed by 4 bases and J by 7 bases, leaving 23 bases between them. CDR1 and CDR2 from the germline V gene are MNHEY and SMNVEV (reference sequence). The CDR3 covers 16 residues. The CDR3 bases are TGTGCCAGCAGTTCGCAGAGGCATGGGACGTCGGAGGAGCAGTACTTC. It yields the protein CASSSQRHGTSEEQYF.

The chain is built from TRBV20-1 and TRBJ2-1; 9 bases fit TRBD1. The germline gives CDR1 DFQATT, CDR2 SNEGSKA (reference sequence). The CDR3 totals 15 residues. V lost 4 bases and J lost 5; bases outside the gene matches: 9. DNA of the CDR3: TGCAGTGCTACCTACGGACAGGGGTCAGACAATGAGCAGTTCTTC. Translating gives CSATYGQGSDNEQFF.

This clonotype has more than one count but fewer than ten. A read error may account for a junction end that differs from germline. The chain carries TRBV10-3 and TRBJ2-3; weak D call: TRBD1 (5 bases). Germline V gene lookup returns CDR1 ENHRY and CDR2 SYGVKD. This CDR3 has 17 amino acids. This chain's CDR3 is CASSSRLSGFSTDTQYF. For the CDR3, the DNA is TGTGCCAGCAGTTCCCGGTTATCAGGGTTTAGCACAGATACGCAGTATTTT.

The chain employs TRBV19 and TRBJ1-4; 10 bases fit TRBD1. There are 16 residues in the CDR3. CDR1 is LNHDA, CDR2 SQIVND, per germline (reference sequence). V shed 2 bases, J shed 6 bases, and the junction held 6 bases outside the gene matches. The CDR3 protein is CASSISRDRGYEKLFF. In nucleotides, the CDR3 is TGTGCCAGTAGTATAAGTCGGGACAGGGGATATGAAAAACTGTTTTTT.

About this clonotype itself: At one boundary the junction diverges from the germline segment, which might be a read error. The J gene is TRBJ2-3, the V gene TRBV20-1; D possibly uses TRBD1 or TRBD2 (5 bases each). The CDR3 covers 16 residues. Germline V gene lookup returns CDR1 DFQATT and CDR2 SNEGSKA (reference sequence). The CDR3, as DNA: TGCAGTACTAGGGGATCGGGGTTTCTAGCCACAGATACGCAGTCTTTT. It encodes CSTRGSGFLATDTQSF.

CDR3 amino acids: CASSQDQSLGADTQYF. CDR3 DNA: TGTGCCAGCAGCCAAGATCAGTCCCTGGGGGCAGATACGCAGTATTTT. This sequence joins TRBV14 and TRBJ2-3; either TRBD1 or TRBD2 may fit D (5 bases each). This CDR3 region has 16 residues. From germline, CDR1 is SGHDN and CDR2 FVKESK. V gave up 0 bases and J gave up 4 bases, with 14 bases separating them.

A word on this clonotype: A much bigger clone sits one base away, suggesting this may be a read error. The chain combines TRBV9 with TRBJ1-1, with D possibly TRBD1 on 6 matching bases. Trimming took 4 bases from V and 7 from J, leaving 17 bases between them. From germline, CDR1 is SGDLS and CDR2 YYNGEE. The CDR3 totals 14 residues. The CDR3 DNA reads TGTGCCAGCAGCCAAGACCTGGACAGCCGTGAAGCTTTCTTT. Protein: CASSQDLDSREAFF. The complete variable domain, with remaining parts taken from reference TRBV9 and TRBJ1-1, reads DSGVTQTPKHLITATGQRVTLRCSPRSGDLSVYWYQQSLDQGLQFLIQYYNGEERAKGNILERFSAQQFPDLHSELNLSSLELGDSALYFCASSQDLDSREAFFGQGTRLTVV.

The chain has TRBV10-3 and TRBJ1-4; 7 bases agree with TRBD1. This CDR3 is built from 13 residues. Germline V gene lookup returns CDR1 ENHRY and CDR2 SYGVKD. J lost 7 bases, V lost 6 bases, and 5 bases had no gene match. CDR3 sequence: CAISPDRFEKLFF. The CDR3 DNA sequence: TGTGCCATCAGCCCGGACAGGTTTGAAAAACTGTTTTTT.

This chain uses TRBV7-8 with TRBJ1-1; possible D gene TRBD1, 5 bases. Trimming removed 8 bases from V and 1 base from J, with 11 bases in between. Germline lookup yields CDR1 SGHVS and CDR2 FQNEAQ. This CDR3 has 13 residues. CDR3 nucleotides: TGTGCCAGCGCCCGGCAGGGGAACACTGAAGCTTTCTTT. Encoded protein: CASARQGNTEAFF.

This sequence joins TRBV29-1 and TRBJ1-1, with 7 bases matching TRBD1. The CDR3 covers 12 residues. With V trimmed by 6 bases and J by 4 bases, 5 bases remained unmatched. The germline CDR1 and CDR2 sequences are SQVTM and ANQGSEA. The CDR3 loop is CSVLDRATEAFF. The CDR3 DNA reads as TGCAGCGTCCTTGACAGGGCCACTGAAGCTTTCTTT.

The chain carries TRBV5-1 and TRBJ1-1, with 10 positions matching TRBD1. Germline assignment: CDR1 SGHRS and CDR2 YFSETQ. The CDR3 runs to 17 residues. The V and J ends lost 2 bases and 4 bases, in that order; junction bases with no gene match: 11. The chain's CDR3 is CASSFRQGQGSGTEAFF. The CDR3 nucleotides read TGCGCCAGCAGCTTCCGCCAGGGACAGGGGAGCGGCACTGAAGCTTTCTTT.